Reported below is one T cell receptor (beta chain). From RNA transcripts, TCR beta CDR3 regions were amplified. TCR CDR3 regions were first amplified by RT-PCR with HTBI primers. Each CDR3 protein is one row after TCRdb ran MiXCR on the multiplex PCR reads. Among approximately 640,000 distinct CDR3 sequences, 17% were seen once, and the ten largest hold roughly a sixth. This sample was included in a study of T cells in Graves' hyperthyroidism and ophthalmopathy. The authors deemed Graves' hyperthyroidism stable absent ophthalmopathy progression within 18 months. The study excluded patients with uncontrolled infection, other autoimmune disease, pregnancy or lactation. The study based diagnoses on clinical symptoms, serum thyroxine and TRAb, thyroid ultrasound and orbital computed tomography. The CDR3 is made up of 13 amino acids. The V gene lost 7 bases and the J gene lost 1 base, with 8 bases spanning the gap. The germline gives CDR1 SNHLY, CDR2 FYNNEI.

The sequence derives from a man between 45 and 60 years old with Graves' hyperthyroidism. The chain combines TRBV2 with TRBJ1-5; the D is unclear. Material: blood. CDR3 sequence reads: CASKIFSNQPQHF. As DNA, the CDR3 is TGTGCCAGCAAAATCTTCAGCAATCAGCCCCAGCATTTT. Filled out from reference TRBV2 and TRBJ1-5, the complete variable domain reads EPEVTQTPSHQVTQMGQEVILRCVPISNHLYFYWYRQILGQKVEFLVSFYNNEISEKSEIFDDQFSVERPDGSNFTLKIRSTKLEDSAMYFCASKIFSNQPQHFGDGTRLSIL.